This TCR beta chain emerged from a study of T-cell reconstitution after alpha-beta-depleted transplantation in children. This clonotype was seen at least ten times. This CDR3 spans 14 amino acids. From germline, CDR1 is SGHRS and CDR2 YFSETQ. V gave up 4 bases and J gave up 7 bases; unmatched junction bases: 6. Using unique molecular identifiers, the investigators prepared the TCRbeta library. TCRdb re-analysed the PCR reads in MiXCR, keeping a single row per CDR3 protein. This table holds about 230,000 distinct CDR3 sequences, around 9.7% found once. This receptor was identified in a human donor who donated a stem cell graft to a child with SCID. J is TRBJ2-4 and V is TRBV5-1; TRBD1 aligns across 9 bases. The sample consisted of PBMCs from the stem cell graft donor, taken from the stem cell graft. The CDR3: CASSGTTGGNIQYF. In nucleotides, the CDR3 is TGCGCCAGCAGCGGGACCACAGGGGGCAACATTCAGTACTTC.